This T cell receptor (beta chain) was captured by sequencing in a study of prognosis after radiotherapy for stage I lung cancer. Genomic DNA was the source, and TCR beta CDR3 was amplified from it by two-round multiplex PCR. Round one of PCR was performed, and it used primers specific to each TRBV and TRBJ gene. Each CDR3 protein gets one entry after TCRdb re-called the multiplex PCR reads with MiXCR. The repertoire has around 30,000 distinct CDR3 sequences, about 34% of them found once; the top ten carry around 30%. Germline-derived CDR1 and CDR2 are SQVTM and ANQGSEA. J was trimmed by 2 bases and V by 4 bases; bases with no gene match: 6. The CDR3 runs to 15 residues. This clonotype was counted ten times or more.

This TCR came from a donor over 45 with non-small cell lung cancer. The V call is TRBV29-1, the J call TRBJ2-1; 9 bases map to TRBD2. This specimen was PBMCs, taken before or after stereotactic body radiation therapy (not recorded which). As DNA, the CDR3 is TGCAGCGTTGCGACTCGACTAGCGGCCTACAATGAGCAGTTCTTC. Amino acid sequence: CSVATRLAAYNEQFF.